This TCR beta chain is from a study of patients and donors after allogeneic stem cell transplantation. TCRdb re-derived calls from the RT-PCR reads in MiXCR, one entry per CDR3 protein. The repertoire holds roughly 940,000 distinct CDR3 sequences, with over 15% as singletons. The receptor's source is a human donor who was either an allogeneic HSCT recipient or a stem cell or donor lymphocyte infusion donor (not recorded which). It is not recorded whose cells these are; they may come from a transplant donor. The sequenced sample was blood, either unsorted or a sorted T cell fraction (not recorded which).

The CDR3 nucleotides read TGTGCCAGACCCAACGCCCCCTTTGCCTATGGCTACACCTTC. Translated: CARPNAPFAYGYTF. The V and J genes are TRBV2 and TRBJ1-2; D is ambiguous. V was trimmed by 9 bases and J by 4 bases, leaving 18 bases between them. Germline V CDR1 and CDR2: SNHLY, FYNNEI. The CDR3 has 14 amino acids.